This TCR beta chain was sequenced in a study of cytomegalovirus exposure and HLA in healthy donors. This CDR3 comprises 15 residues. CDR1 is SNHLY and CDR2 is FYNNEI in the germline V gene. The J segment lost 2 bases and the V segment lost 5 bases, leaving 7 bases of the junction unmatched. This clone was observed a few times. Vbeta (60) and Jbeta (13) primers were used in the PCR. Sequencing was performed with immunoSEQ multiplex PCR; in TCRdb, only in-frame clones are kept and a portion is missing. The repertoire holds around 96,000 clones, with around four fifths as singletons. This receptor was obtained from a man aged 25 to 45 in good health and CMV-seropositive. Material: PBMCs. V is TRBV2 and J is TRBJ2-3; 7 bases align to TRBD1. The CDR3 spells CASSQDRTSTDTQYF. The CDR3 DNA reads TGTGCCAGCAGTCAGGACAGGACGTCCACAGATACGCAGTATTTT.